One TCR beta chain is described in this entry. What it binds is unknown. This specimen comes from a study of somatic mutations in cytotoxic T cells in rheumatoid arthritis. Looking at the study overall: Flow sorting of some V beta antibody-stained T cells reached nearly 100% purity, with V beta1+ cells also TCRB-sequenced.

Among the healthy controls, all of them blood donors, the median age was 56 years (range roughly 20-70) and 55% were female. Using positive magnetic bead selection on an AutoMACS, CD4+ and CD8+ cells were isolated, after which their purity was checked by flow cytometry. Findings and caveats of the study: Statistical analysis of the slight TRBV07 underrepresentation in rheumatoid arthritis patients did not adjust for multiple comparisons.

This CDR3 has 14 residues. V lost 6 bases to trimming and J lost 4 bases; unmatched junction nucleotides: 9. Germline CDR1 is SQVTM and CDR2 is ANQGSEA. Produced via immunoSEQ multiplex PCR; TCRdb's table is partial and in-frame only. The sample records under 20,000 clones, about 86% being singletons. This receptor was obtained from a man aged 40-50 years in good health. V is TRBV29-1 and J is TRBJ1-2; 9 positions match TRBD1. Material: CD8+ T cells sorted from blood. CDR3 sequence: CSVDLGQGGYGYTF. CDR3 nucleotides: TGCAGCGTAGACCTGGGACAGGGAGGCTATGGCTACACCTTC. Variable domain in full (rest from reference TRBV29-1 and TRBJ1-2): SAVISQKPSRDICQRGTSLTIQCQVDSQVTMMFWYRQQPGQSLTLIATANQGSEATYESGFVIDKFPISRPNLTFSTLTVSNMSPEDSSIYLCSVDLGQGGYGYTFGSGTRLTVV.